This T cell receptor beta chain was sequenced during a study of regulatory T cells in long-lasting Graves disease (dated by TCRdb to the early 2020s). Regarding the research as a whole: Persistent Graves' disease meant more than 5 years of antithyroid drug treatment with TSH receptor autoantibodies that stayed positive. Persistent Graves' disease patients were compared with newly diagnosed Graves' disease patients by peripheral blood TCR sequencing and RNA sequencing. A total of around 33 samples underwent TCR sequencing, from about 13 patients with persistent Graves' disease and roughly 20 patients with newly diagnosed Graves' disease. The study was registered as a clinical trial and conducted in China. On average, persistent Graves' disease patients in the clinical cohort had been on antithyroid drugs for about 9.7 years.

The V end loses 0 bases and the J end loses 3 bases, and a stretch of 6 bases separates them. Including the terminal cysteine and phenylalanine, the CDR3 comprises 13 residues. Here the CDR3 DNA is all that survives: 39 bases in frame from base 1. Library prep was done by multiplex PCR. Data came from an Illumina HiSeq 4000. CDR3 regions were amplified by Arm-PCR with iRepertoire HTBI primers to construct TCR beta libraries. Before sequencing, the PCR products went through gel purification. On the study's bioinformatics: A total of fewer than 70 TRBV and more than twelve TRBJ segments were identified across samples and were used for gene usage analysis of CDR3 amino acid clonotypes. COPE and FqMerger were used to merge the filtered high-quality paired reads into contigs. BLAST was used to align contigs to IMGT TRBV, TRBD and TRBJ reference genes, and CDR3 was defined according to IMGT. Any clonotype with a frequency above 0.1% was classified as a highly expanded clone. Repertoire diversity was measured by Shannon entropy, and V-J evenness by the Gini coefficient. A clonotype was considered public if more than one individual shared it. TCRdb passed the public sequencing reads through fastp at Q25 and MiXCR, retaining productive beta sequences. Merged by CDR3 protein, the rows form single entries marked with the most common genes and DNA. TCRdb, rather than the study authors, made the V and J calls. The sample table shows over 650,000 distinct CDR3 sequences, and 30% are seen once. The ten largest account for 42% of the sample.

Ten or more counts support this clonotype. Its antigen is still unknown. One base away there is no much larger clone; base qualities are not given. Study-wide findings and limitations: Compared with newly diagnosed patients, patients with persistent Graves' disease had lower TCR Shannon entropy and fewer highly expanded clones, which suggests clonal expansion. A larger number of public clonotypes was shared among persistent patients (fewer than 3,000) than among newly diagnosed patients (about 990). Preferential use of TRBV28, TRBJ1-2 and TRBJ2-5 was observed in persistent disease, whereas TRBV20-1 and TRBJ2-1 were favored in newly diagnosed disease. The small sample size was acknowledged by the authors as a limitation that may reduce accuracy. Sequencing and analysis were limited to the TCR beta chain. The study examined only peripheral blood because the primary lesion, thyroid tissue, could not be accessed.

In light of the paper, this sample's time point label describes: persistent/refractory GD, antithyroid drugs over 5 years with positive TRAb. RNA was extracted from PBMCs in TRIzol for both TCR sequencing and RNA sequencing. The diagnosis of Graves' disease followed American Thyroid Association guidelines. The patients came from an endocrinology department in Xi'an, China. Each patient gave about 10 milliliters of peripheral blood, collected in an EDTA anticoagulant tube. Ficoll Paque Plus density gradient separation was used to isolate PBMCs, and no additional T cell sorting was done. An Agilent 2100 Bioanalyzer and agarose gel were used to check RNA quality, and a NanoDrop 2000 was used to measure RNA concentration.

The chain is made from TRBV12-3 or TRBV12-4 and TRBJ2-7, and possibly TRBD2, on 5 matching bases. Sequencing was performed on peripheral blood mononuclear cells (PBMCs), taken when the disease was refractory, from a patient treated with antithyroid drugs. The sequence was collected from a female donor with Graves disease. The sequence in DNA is TGTGCCAGCAGTTTAGCTAGCGACTACGAGCAGTACTTC. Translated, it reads CASSLASDYEQYF.